The 24 T cell receptor beta chains reported below all come from one sample, sequenced in a study of T cells in Graves' hyperthyroidism and ophthalmopathy. TCR beta CDR3 sequences were amplified from RNA transcripts. A first-round RT-PCR of the TCR CDR3 used the HTBI primer set. Each CDR3 protein is one row after TCRdb ran MiXCR on the multiplex PCR reads. The table has around 490,000 distinct CDR3 sequences, 15% to 20% seen once; the top ten hold roughly 47%. Sequencing was performed on blood. These receptors were taken from a man aged 35 to 55 with Graves' ophthalmopathy.

This chain connects TRBV7-3 to TRBJ2-5, with 7 bases matching TRBD2. Germline V gene data show CDR1 as SGHTA and CDR2 as FQGTGA. This CDR3 is 16 amino acids long. V was pared by 5 bases and J by 3 bases, with 12 bases of the junction left unmatched. In DNA form, the CDR3 reads TGTGCCAGCAGCCCCCAGAGACTAGCATTCAAAGAGACCCAGTACTTC. It translates to CASSPQRLAFKETQYF.

Many counts were recorded for this clonotype. The chain couples TRBV30 to TRBJ1-4, with 8 bases aligning to TRBD1. The CDR3 extends over 12 amino acids. Per the germline V gene, CDR1 is GTSNPN and CDR2 is SVGIG (reference sequence). The V gene end was trimmed by 5 bases and the J gene end by 7 bases; junction bases not matched to a gene: 3. The CDR3 reads CAWDRGSEKLFF. The DNA for the CDR3 is TGTGCCTGGGACAGGGGTAGTGAAAAACTGTTTTTT.

The genes are TRBV5-4 and TRBJ1-1; 11 nucleotides line up with TRBD1. The germline gives CDR1 SGHNT, CDR2 YYREEE (reference sequence). The V gene end was trimmed by 3 bases and the J gene end by 4 bases; junction bases not matched to a gene: 5. This CDR3 region has 15 residues. CDR3 loop: CASSSGTGGGTEAFF. The CDR3 coding sequence is TGTGCCAGCAGCTCAGGGACAGGGGGTGGCACTGAAGCTTTCTTT.

This clonotype came up many times. J is TRBJ1-5 and V is TRBV15; tentatively, D is TRBD1 (6 bases). The CDR3 contains 13 residues. Looked up from germline, CDR1 is LNHNV and CDR2 is YYDKDF (reference sequence). V lost 0 bases and J lost 15, with 15 bases in between. CDR3 protein: CATSRDEVGTPHF. The CDR3, as DNA: TGTGCCACCAGCAGAGACGAGGTCGGGACACCGCATTTT.

At least ten counts were recorded for this clonotype. The CDR3 nucleotides are TGTGCCAGCAGCCCCGACAGGGACACTGAAGCTTTCTTT. Protein product: CASSPDRDTEAFF. This chain uses TRBV7-8 with TRBJ1-1; 7 nucleotides match TRBD1. CDR1 is SGHVS and CDR2 is FQNEAQ in the germline V gene. Trimming cost V 5 bases and J 3 bases; bases outside gene matches: 3. The CDR3 has 13 residues.

In its sample, this clonotype was seen a few times. The chain uses TRBV6-1 and TRBJ1-5; D call uncertain. Germline assignment: CDR1 MNHNS and CDR2 SASEGT. This CDR3 is 14 amino acids long. The V end lost 2 bases, the J end lost 7 bases, and 12 bases lay between the germline ends. CDR3 loop: CASSEPGSYQPQHF. CDR3 coding DNA: TGTGCCAGCAGTGAACCTGGCAGTTACCAGCCCCAGCATTTT.

Regarding this clonotype: A much larger clone sits a single nucleotide away, making a read error possible. The chain links TRBV12-3 or TRBV12-4 to TRBJ1-1; 8 nucleotides align to TRBD1. With 6 bases clipped from V and 10 bases from J, the junction kept 10 bases outside the gene matches. The CDR3 consists of 13 residues. The CDR3 spells CASRYRGVAAAFF. The CDR3 bases are TGTGCCAGCAGGTACAGGGGGGTGGCTGCAGCTTTCTTT.

Of note for this clonotype: This sequence may be a read error, since a much larger clone differs from it by one base. J is TRBJ1-1 and V is TRBV7-9; unclear D gene. The CDR3 contains 14 residues. CDR1 SEHNR and CDR2 FQNEAQ come from the germline V gene (reference sequence). CDR3 coding DNA: TGTGCCAGCAGCCAGGCGGCAATGAACATTGAAGCTTTCTTT. Translation: CASSQAAMNIEAFF.

This chain links TRBV20-1 with TRBJ2-1, with 7 nucleotides matching TRBD2. This CDR3 is 15 amino acids long. Germline CDR1 and CDR2: DFQATT and SNEGSKA (reference sequence). J was trimmed by 8 bases and V by 7 bases; bases with no gene match: 17. CDR3 amino acids: CSVLPSGGRGHEQFF. The CDR3 nucleotides read TGCAGTGTCCTACCCTCCGGCGGGAGAGGGCATGAGCAGTTCTTC.

In this sample, this clonotype turned up a few times. The chain combines TRBV20-1 with TRBJ2-1; TRBD1 is a possible D gene (6 bases). V dropped 5 bases and J dropped 4 bases, with 15 bases sitting between them. The V gene's germline CDR1 is DFQATT and CDR2 SNEGSKA (reference sequence). The length of the CDR3 is 14 residues. The CDR3 DNA follows: TGCAGTGCTTTAGGTGGCCAGGGGTACAATGAGCAGTTCTTC. It yields the protein CSALGGQGYNEQFF.

This clonotype was picked up many times. The V gene is TRBV2, the J gene TRBJ2-5, with 7 bases aligning to TRBD2. The V segment lost 7 bases and the J segment 5 bases; nucleotides outside the gene matches: 7. Germline loops: CDR1 SNHLY, CDR2 FYNNEI. The CDR3 has 13 residues. CDR3 residues: CASTLAATETQYF. The CDR3 DNA reads TGTGCCAGCACCCTAGCGGCCACGGAGACCCAGTACTTC.

This clonotype was found a few times. The chain joins TRBV3-1 to TRBJ1-1; 7 positions match TRBD1. V gave up 4 bases and J gave up 7 bases; unmatched junction bases: 9. The germline gives CDR1 LGHDT, CDR2 YNNKEL (reference sequence). The CDR3 is 14 residues long. CDR3 sequence reads: CASSPKPTGVEAFF. The CDR3 coding sequence is TGTGCCAGCAGCCCTAAGCCCACAGGGGTTGAAGCTTTCTTT.

Details on this clonotype: Possible read error: a much larger clone is one base away. This sequence joins TRBV5-1 and TRBJ2-7, with 7 bases aligning to TRBD1. Germline values: CDR1 SGHRS, CDR2 YFSETQ. The CDR3 consists of 15 residues. The ends lost 5 bases at V and 2 bases at J; junction bases unmatched: 10. CDR3 protein: CASSLDRVGPYEQYF. DNA of the CDR3: TGCGCCAGCAGTCTCGACAGGGTGGGCCCCTACGAGCAGTACTTC.

Many counts were recorded for this clonotype. This chain connects TRBV6-6 to TRBJ2-3; possible D gene TRBD2, 5 bases. There are 13 residues in the CDR3. Germline assignment: CDR1 MNHNY and CDR2 SVGAGI (reference sequence). V gave up 0 bases and J gave up 4 bases, with 5 bases separating them. CDR3 DNA: TGTGCCAGCAGTTACTCCGGGGCAGATACGCAGTATTTT. Translated: CASSYSGADTQYF.

The sample holds many counts of this clonotype. This rearrangement joins TRBV28 to TRBJ2-1; 8 bases match TRBD2. This CDR3 has 15 residues. Germline V CDR1 and CDR2: MDHEN, SYDVKM. Trimming removed 6 bases from V and 5 bases from J; junction bases left unmatched: 9. CDR3 residues: CASSSSGSHDNEQFF. Here the CDR3 DNA reads TGTGCCAGCAGCTCAAGCGGGAGTCACGACAATGAGCAGTTCTTC.

This clonotype has only a few counts. V usage is TRBV7-9 and J usage is TRBJ2-1, with 10 positions matching TRBD2. There are 15 residues in the CDR3. The germline CDR1 and CDR2 sequences are SEHNR and FQNEAQ (reference sequence). CDR3 DNA sequence: TGTGGGGCTAGCGGGAGAGAGGCGGGTAACAATGAGCAGTTCTTC. Its translation is CGASGREAGNNEQFF.

This clonotype was seen more than once but under ten times. The V gene is TRBV19, the J gene TRBJ2-1; D is unclear. V shed 1 base and J shed 2 bases, with 9 bases lying between them. This CDR3 spans 15 amino acids. CDR1 and CDR2 (germline): LNHDA, SQIVND (reference sequence). The DNA of the CDR3 is TGTGCCAGTAGTATAGGGGATGCCCCCTACAATGAGCAGTTCTTC. It codes for CASSIGDAPYNEQFF.

This clonotype has a count of ten or more. This rearrangement joins TRBV11-2 to TRBJ2-2, with TRBD1 matching 11 bases. There are 15 residues in the CDR3. The J segment lost 6 bases and the V segment lost 4 bases, leaving 4 bases of the junction unmatched. CDR1 is SGHAT, CDR2 FQNNGV, per germline. For the CDR3, the DNA is TGTGCCAGCAGCTCCCGGGACAGGGGGGCCGGGGAGCTGTTTTTT. It specifies CASSSRDRGAGELFF. The full variable domain, rest sourced from reference TRBV11-2 and TRBJ2-2, is EAGVAQSPRYKIIEKRQSVAFWCNPISGHATLYWYQQILGQGPKLLIQFQNNGVVDDSQLPKDRFSAERLKGVDSTLKIQPAKLEDSAVYLCASSSRDRGAGELFFGEGSRLTVL.

The chain joins TRBV29-1 to TRBJ2-5; D ambiguous. Between the trimmed V and J ends, which lost 6 bases and 9 bases, there was a span of 20 bases. Germline CDR1 SQVTM, CDR2 ANQGSEA. The CDR3 is 13 amino acids. CDR3 nucleotides: TGCAGCGTAGAGGCCCCCTGGGCTCAAGCCCAGTACTTC. As protein: CSVEAPWAQAQYF.

The V gene is TRBV7-2, the J gene TRBJ2-7, with 9 bases fitting TRBD2. Trimming at V came to 5 bases and at J to 3 bases, leaving 8 bases not matched to a gene. CDR1 is SGHTA, CDR2 FQGNSA, per germline. The CDR3 runs to 15 residues. CDR3 region: CASSRSAGGFYEQYF. CDR3 bases: TGTGCCAGCAGCCGCTCAGCGGGAGGCTTCTACGAGCAGTACTTC.

The rearrangement uses TRBV6-5 and TRBJ2-7; maybe TRBD1 (5 bases). The germline V gene encodes CDR1 MNHEY and CDR2 SVGAGI. The V end lost 3 bases, the J end lost 2 bases, and 11 bases lay between the germline ends. CDR3 size: 14 residues. This CDR3 reads CASSYTRQTYEQYF. In nucleotides, the CDR3 is TGTGCCAGCAGTTATACGAGACAGACCTACGAGCAGTACTTC.

This rearrangement joins TRBV20-1 to TRBJ1-1; possibly TRBD1 for D (6 bases). This CDR3 region has 18 residues. V was trimmed by 1 base and J by 2 bases, leaving 23 bases between them. Germline V CDR1 and CDR2: DFQATT, SNEGSKA (reference sequence). This chain's CDR3 is CSARATRGTAAVNTEAFF. Written as DNA, the CDR3 is TGCAGTGCTAGAGCTACTAGGGGGACCGCCGCTGTAAACACTGAAGCTTTCTTT.

Concerning this clonotype itself: This may stem from a read error, because a much larger clone lies one nucleotide away. The missing conserved phenylalanine or tryptophan at the end of this CDR3 makes a read error likely. Written as DNA, the CDR3 is TGTGCCAGCAGTTTCCCCCGACAGGGGAGCACAGATACGCAGTATCTT. This translates into CASSFPRQGSTDTQYL. The chain joins TRBV28 to TRBJ2-3; 8 bases are shared with TRBD1. The CDR3 runs to 16 residues. V gave up 3 bases and J gave up 0 bases; unmatched junction bases: 5. CDR1 MDHEN and CDR2 SYDVKM come from the germline V gene.

This clonotype was recorded at least ten times. The chain recombines TRBV3-1 with TRBJ2-1; tentative D call: TRBD1 (6 bases). The CDR3 has 14 amino acids. Trimming removed 4 bases at V and 4 bases at J, with 11 bases between. Germline V gene sequence: CDR1 LGHDT, CDR2 YNNKEL (reference sequence). The CDR3 DNA is TGTGCCAGCAGCCCACCGGACAGATACAATGAGCAGTTCTTC. Protein product: CASSPPDRYNEQFF.